This T cell receptor beta chain was obtained from a study of T-cell memory formation after mild COVID-19. The study, taken as a whole, reports: Clones that got smaller from day 15 to 85 had even CD4/CD8, while clones growing later tipped toward CD4+.

Germline V gene data show CDR1 as SGHRS and CDR2 as YFSETQ. V lost 4 bases to trimming and J lost 5 bases; unmatched junction nucleotides: 9. This CDR3 is built from 15 residues. The TCR alpha and TCR beta cDNA libraries, bearing sample barcodes and UMIs, were generated by 5'RACE using constant-segment primers. One entry per CDR3 protein, called by TCRdb with MiXCR from the 5' RACE reads. The table shows 450,000 to 650,000 distinct CDR3 sequences, with about 20% occurring only once. This clonotype has only a few counts. The antigen is not known. Sequenced material: PBMCs or a T cell subset sorted from them (not recorded which). This chain uses TRBV5-1 with TRBJ2-5; 9 positions agree with TRBD2. This sequence originates from an adult woman who had mild COVID-19 (a few samples of this study predate the infection). Cell type and time point are not known. The DNA of the CDR3 is TGCGCCAGCAGCCCGGGACTAGCAGGGGCCGAGACCCAGTACTTC. Its protein is CASSPGLAGAETQYF.